This T cell receptor beta chain stems from a study of OX40 agonist ivuxolimab in advanced cancers. Whole-study context: Males comprised approximately 81% of the group, whose mean age was approximately 60 years (range roughly 23 to 90).

Germline trimming cut 6 bases from V and 8 bases from J; bases unmatched to any gene: 5. The CDR3 totals 12 residues. In germline, CDR1 is SGHTA, CDR2 FQGNSA. Method: immunoSEQ multiplex PCR; TCRdb's copy keeps in-frame clones and lacks some. The sample records more than 30,000 clones, approximately 89% being singletons. The receptor comes from an adult with an advanced solid tumor such as melanoma, head and neck, liver or kidney cancer. The specimen comprised CD4+ or CD8+ T cells sorted from blood, sampled in a trial of the OX40 agonist ivuxolimab. The V gene is TRBV7-2, the J gene TRBJ1-2, with 8 nucleotides matching TRBD1. The CDR3 region is CASSLTGDGYTF. CDR3 nucleotides: TGTGCCAGCAGTCTGACAGGGGACGGCTACACCTTC.